This T cell receptor beta chain was captured by sequencing in a study of T-cell memory formation after mild COVID-19. Across the whole study: Largely donor-specific TCR clusters were found. The study, taken as a whole, reports: Prior to infection, memory already included some responding clones, suggesting cross-reactive memory joined. Mainly CM and EM harbored the contracting CD4+ clones; mainly EMRA harbored the CD8+ ones.

Constant-segment-primed 5'RACE gave TCR alpha and TCR beta cDNA libraries with sample barcodes and UMIs. TCRdb itself ran the 5' RACE reads through MiXCR, one entry per CDR3 protein. This table has 300,000 to 350,000 distinct CDR3 sequences, roughly an eighth appearing once. Germline V gene lookup returns CDR1 LGHNA and CDR2 YNFKEQ. The V and J ends lost 1 base and 6 bases, in that order; junction bases with no gene match: 5. This CDR3 spans 15 amino acids. In its sample, this clonotype was seen a few times. Its antigen is as yet unknown. This TCR came from a young man who had mild COVID-19 (a few samples of this study predate the infection). Cell type and time point are not known. The sample comprised PBMCs or a T cell subset sorted from them (not recorded which). The genes are TRBV4-2 and TRBJ2-1, with TRBD2 identical over 8 bases. The CDR3, as DNA: TGTGCCAGCAGCCAAGTGCTTAGCGGGGTCAATGAGCAGTTCTTC. Amino acid sequence: CASSQVLSGVNEQFF.